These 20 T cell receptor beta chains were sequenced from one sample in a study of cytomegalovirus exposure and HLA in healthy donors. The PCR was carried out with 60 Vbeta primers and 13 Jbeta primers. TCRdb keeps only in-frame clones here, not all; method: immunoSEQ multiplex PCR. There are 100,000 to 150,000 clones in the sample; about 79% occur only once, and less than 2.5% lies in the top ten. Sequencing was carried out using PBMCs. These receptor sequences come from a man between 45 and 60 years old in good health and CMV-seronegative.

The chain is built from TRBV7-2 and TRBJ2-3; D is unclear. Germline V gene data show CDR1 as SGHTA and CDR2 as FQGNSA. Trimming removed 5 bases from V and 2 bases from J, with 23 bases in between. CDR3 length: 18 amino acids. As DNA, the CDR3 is TGTGCCAGCAGCCCCACCGCGACCACTACCTATCTCACAGATACGCAGTATTTT. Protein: CASSPTATTTYLTDTQYF.

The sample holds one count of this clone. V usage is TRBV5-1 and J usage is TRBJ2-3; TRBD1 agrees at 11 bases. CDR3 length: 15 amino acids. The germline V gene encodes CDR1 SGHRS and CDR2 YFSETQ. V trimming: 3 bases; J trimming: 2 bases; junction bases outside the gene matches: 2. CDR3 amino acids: CASSSGQGDTDTQYF. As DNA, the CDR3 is TGCGCCAGCAGCTCGGGACAGGGGGACACAGATACGCAGTATTTT.

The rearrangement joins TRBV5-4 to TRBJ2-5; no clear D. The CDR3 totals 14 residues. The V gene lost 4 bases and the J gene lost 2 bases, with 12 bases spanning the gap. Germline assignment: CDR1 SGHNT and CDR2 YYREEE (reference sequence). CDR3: CASSTVAEQETQYF. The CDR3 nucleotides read TGTGCCAGCAGCACCGTGGCGGAACAAGAGACCCAGTACTTC.

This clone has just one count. The CDR3 sequence is CASSPQGVIAKNIQYF. The CDR3 nucleotides are TGTGCCAGCTCACCACAGGGGGTAATCGCCAAAAACATTCAGTACTTC. The chain joins TRBV18 to TRBJ2-4, with TRBD1 as a possible D gene (6 bases). V gave up 1 base and J gave up 1 base, with 11 bases separating them. Germline V gene lookup returns CDR1 KGHSH and CDR2 LQKENI. The CDR3 sequence is 16 residues long. The full variable domain, in which reference TRBV18 and TRBJ2-4 provide the parts outside the CDR3, is NAGVMQNPRHLVRRRGQEARLRCSPMKGHSHVYWYRQLPEEGLKFMVYLQKENIIDESGMPKERFSAEFPKEGPSILRIQQVVRGDSAAYFCASSPQGVIAKNIQYFGAGTRLSVL.

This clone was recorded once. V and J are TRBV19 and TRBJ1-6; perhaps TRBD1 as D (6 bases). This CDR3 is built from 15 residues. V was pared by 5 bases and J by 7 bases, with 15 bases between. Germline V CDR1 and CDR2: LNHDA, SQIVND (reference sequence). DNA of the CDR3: TGTGCCAGTAGTGCGATGACAGGTAGGAATTCACCCCTCCACTTT. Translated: CASSAMTGRNSPLHF.

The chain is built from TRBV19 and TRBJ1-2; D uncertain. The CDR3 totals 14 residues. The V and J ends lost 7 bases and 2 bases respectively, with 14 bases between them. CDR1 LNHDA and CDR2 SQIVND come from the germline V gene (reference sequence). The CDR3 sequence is CASKSGDLNYGYTF. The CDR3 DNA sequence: TGTGCCAGTAAATCGGGAGACTTAAACTATGGCTACACCTTC.

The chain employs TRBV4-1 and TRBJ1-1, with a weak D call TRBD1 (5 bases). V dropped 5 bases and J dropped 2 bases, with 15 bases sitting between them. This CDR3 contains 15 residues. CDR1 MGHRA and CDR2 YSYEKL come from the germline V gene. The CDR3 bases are TGCGCCAGCAGCGGGCCTTCAGGGCTCAACACTGAAGCTTTCTTT. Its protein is CASSGPSGLNTEAFF.

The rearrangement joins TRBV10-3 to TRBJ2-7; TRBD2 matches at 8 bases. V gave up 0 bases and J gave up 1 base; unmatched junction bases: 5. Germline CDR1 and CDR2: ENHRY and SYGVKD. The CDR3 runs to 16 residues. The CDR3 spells CAISESAGGASYEQYV. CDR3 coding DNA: TGTGCCATCAGTGAGTCGGCCGGGGGGGCATCCTACGAGCAGTACGTC.

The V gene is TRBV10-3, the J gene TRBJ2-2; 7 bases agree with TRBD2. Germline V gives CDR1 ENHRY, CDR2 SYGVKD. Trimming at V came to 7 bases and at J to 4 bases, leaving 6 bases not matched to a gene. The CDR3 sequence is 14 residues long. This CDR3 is CAITGGQGTGELFF. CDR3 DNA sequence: TGTGCCATCACGGGGGGTCAGGGCACCGGGGAGCTGTTTTTT.

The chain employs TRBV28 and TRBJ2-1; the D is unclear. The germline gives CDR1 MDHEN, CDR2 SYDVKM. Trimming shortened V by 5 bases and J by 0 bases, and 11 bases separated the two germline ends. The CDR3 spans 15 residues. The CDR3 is CASSLATSSYNEQFF. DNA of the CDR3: TGTGCCAGCAGTCTTGCCACGAGCTCCTACAATGAGCAGTTCTTC.

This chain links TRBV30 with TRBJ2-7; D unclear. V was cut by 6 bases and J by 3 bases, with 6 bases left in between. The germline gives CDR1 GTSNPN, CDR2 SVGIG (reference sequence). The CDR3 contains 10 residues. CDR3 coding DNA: TGTGCCTGTGGCTTCTACGAGCAGTACTTC. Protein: CACGFYEQYF.

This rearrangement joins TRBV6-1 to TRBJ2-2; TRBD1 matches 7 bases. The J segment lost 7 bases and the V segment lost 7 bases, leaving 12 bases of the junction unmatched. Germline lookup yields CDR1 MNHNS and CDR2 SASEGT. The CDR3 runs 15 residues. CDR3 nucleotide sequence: TGTGCCAGCACGGTGATGACAGGGTCCAACGGGGAGCTGTTTTTT. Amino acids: CASTVMTGSNGELFF.

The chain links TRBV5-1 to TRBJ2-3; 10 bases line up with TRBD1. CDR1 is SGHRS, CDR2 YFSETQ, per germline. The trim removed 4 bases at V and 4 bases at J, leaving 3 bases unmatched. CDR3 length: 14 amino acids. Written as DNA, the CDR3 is TGCGCCAGCAGCCCGGACAGGGGGTCAGATACGCAGTATTTT. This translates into CASSPDRGSDTQYF.

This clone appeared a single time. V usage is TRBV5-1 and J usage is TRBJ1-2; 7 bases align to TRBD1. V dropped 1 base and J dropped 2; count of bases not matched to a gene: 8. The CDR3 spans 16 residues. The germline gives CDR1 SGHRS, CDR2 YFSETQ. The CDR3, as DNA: TGCGCCAGCAGCTTGTCCCCTACGGACAGGAACTATGGCTACACCTTC. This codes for CASSLSPTDRNYGYTF.

DNA for the CDR3: TGTGCCAGCAGCTTAGCTGCGACAGGGTGGGAGACCCAGTACTTC. It yields the protein CASSLAATGWETQYF. The gene calls are TRBV7-2 and TRBJ2-5; TRBD1 aligns across 7 bases. The V and J ends lost 0 bases and 5 bases, in that order; junction bases with no gene match: 6. This CDR3 has 15 amino acids. Per germline, CDR1 SGHTA and CDR2 FQGNSA.

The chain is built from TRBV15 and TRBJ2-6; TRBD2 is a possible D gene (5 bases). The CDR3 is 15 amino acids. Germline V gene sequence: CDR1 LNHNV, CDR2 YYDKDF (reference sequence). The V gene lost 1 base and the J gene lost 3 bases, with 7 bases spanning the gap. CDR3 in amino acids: CATSRAGNGANVLTF. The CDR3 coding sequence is TGTGCCACCAGCAGAGCGGGGAATGGGGCCAACGTCCTGACTTTC.

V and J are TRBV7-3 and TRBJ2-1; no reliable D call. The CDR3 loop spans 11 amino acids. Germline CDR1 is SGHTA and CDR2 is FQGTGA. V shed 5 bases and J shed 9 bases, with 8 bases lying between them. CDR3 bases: TGTGCCAGCAGCCCACATCTTGAGCAGTTCTTC. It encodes CASSPHLEQFF.

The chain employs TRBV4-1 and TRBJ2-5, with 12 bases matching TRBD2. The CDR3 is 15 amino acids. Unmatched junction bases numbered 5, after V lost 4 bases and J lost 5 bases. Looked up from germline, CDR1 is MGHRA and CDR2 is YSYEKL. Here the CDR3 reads CASSPSGGAGETQYF. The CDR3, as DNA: TGCGCCAGCAGCCCTAGCGGGGGGGCCGGGGAGACCCAGTACTTC.

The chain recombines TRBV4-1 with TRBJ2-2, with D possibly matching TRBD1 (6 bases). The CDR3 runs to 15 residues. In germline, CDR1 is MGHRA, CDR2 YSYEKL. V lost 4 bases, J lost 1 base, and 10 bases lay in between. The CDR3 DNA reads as TGCGCCAGCAGCCCCGACAGGCAGAACACCGGGGAGCTGTTTTTT. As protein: CASSPDRQNTGELFF.

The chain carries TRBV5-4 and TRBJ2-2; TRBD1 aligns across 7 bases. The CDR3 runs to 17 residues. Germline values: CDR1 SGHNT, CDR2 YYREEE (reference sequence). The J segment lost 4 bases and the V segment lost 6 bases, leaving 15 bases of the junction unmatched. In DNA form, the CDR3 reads TGTGCCAGCACCAAAACAGGGGTCCCCTTGGGCACCGGGGAGCTGTTTTTT. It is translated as CASTKTGVPLGTGELFF.